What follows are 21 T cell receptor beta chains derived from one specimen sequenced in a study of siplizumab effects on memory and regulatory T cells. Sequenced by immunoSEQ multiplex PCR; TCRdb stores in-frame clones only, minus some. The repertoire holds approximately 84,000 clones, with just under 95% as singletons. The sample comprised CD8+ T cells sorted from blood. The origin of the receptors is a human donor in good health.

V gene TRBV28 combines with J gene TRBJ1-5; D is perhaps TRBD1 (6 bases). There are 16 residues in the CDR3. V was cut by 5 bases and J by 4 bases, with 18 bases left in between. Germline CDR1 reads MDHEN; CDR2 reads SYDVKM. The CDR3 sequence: CASSRQAERINQPQHF. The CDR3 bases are TGTGCCAGCAGTCGACAGGCGGAGAGAATTAATCAGCCCCAGCATTTT.

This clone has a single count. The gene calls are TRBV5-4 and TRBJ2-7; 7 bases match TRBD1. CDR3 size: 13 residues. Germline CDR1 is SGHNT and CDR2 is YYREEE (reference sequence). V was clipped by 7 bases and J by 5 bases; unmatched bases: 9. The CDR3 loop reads CASGIQGNHEQYF. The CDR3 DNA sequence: TGTGCCAGCGGCATACAGGGGAACCACGAGCAGTACTTC.

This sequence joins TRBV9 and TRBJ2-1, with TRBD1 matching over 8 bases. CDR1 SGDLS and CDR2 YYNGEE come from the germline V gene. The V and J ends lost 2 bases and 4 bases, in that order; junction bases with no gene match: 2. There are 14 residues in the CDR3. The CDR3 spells CASSVGDRYNEQFF. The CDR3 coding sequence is TGTGCCAGCAGCGTTGGGGACAGGTACAATGAGCAGTTCTTC.

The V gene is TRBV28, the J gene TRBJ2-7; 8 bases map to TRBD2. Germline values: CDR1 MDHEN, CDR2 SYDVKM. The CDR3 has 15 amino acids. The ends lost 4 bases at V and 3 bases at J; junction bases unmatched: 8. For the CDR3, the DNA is TGTGCCAGCAGTTCCACTAGCGGACCTTACTACGAGCAGTACTTC. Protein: CASSSTSGPYYEQYF. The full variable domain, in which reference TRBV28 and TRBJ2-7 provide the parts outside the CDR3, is DVKVTQSSRYLVKRTGEKVFLECVQDMDHENMFWYRQDPGLGLRLIYFSYDVKMKEKGDIPEGYSVSREKKERFSLILESASTNQTSMYLCASSSTSGPYYEQYFGPGTRLTVT.

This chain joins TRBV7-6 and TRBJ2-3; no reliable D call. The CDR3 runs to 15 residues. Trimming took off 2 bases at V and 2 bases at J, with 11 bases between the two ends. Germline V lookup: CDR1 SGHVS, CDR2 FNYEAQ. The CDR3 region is CASSLWHSDTDTQYF. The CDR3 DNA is TGTGCCAGCAGCTTATGGCATTCAGACACAGATACGCAGTATTTT.

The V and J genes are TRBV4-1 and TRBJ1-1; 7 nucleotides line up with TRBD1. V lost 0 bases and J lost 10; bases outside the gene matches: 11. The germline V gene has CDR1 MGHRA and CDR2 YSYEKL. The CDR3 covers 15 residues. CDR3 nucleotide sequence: TGCGCCAGCAGCCAAGATCTCGAGACAGGGCCCATAGCTTTCTTT. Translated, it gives CASSQDLETGPIAFF.

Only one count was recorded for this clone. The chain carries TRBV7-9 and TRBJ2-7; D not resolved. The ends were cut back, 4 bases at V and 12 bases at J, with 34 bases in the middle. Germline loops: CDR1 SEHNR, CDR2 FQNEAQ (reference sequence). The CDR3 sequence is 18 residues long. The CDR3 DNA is TGTGCCAGCAGCTCATTAATGGCTCCTGGAGATTTACCGAGATTACGGTACTTC. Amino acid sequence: CASSSLMAPGDLPRLRYF.

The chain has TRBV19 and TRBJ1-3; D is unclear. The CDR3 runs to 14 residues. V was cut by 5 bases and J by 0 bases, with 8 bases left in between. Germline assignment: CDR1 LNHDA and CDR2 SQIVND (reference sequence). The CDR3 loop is CASSFSSSGNTIYF. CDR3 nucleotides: TGTGCCAGTAGTTTTTCTAGCTCTGGAAACACCATATATTTT.

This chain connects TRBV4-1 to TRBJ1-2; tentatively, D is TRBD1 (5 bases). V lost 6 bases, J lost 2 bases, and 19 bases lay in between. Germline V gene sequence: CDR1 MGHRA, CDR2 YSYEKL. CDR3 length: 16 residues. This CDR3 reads CASSGQGEYLNYGYTF. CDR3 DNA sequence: TGCGCCAGCAGTGGGCAGGGAGAGTACCTCAACTATGGCTACACCTTC.

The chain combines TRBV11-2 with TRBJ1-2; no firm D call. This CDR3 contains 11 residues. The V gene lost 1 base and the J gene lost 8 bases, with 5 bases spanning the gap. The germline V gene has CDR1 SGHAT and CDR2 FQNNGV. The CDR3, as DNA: TGTGCCAGCAGCTTAGGGGCAGGCTACACCTTC. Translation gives CASSLGAGYTF. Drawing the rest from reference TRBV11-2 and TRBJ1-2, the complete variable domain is EAGVAQSPRYKIIEKRQSVAFWCNPISGHATLYWYQQILGQGPKLLIQFQNNGVVDDSQLPKDRFSAERLKGVDSTLKIQPAKLEDSAVYLCASSLGAGYTFGSGTRLTVV.

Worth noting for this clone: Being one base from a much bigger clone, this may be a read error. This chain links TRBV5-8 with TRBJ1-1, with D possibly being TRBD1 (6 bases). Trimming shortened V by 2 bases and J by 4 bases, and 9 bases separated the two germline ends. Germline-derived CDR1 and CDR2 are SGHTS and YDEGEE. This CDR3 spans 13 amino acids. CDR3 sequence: CASSLIGGTEAFF. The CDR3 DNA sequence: TGTGCCAGCAGCTTAATAGGGGGCACTGAAGCTTTCTTT.

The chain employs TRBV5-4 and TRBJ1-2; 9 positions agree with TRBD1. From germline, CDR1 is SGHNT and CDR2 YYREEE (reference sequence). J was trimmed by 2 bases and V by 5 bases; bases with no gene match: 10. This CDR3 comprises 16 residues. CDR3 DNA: TGTGCCAGCAGAGGCTCCGGGACAGGGTTAAACTATGGCTACACCTTC. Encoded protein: CASRGSGTGLNYGYTF.

The CDR3 DNA sequence: TGTGCCAGCAGCGTAGCGCCGGCAGGGTTCGATGAGCAGTTCTTC. It translates to CASSVAPAGFDEQFF. V usage is TRBV9 and J usage is TRBJ2-1; TRBD1 might be the D (5 bases). V shed 0 bases and J shed 8 bases, with 15 bases lying between them. CDR1 SGDLS and CDR2 YYNGEE come from the germline V gene. The CDR3 has 15 residues.

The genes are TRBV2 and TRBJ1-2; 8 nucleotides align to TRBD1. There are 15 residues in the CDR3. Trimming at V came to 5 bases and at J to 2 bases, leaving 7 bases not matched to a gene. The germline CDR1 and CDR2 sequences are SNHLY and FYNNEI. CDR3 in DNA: TGTGCCAGCAGTTACCTGGACAGGGACAACTATGGCTACACCTTC. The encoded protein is CASSYLDRDNYGYTF. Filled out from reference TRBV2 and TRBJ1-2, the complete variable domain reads EPEVTQTPSHQVTQMGQEVILRCVPISNHLYFYWYRQILGQKVEFLVSFYNNEISEKSEIFDDQFSVERPDGSNFTLKIRSTKLEDSAMYFCASSYLDRDNYGYTFGSGTRLTVV.

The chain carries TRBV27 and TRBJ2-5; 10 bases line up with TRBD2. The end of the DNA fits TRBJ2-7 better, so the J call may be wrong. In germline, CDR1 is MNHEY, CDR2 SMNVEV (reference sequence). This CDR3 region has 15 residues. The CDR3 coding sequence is TGTGCCAGCAGTTATCTCGGGACTAGCGCCTACGAGCAGTACTTC. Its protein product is CASSYLGTSAYEQYF.

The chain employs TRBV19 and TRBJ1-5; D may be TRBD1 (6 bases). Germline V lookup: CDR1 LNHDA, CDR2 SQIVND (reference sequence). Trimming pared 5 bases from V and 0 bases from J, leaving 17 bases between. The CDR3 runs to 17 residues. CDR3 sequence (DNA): TGTGCCAGTAGTCCTTTCCTAAGGGGGTTTAGCAATCAGCCCCAGCATTTT. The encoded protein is CASSPFLRGFSNQPQHF.

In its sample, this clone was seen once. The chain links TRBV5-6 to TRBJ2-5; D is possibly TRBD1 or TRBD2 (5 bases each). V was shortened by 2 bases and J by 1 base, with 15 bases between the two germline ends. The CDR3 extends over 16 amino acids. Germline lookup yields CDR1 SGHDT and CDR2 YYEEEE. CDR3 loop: CASSFGARGFQETQYF. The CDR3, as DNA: TGTGCCAGCAGCTTTGGTGCCCGGGGCTTCCAAGAGACCCAGTACTTC.

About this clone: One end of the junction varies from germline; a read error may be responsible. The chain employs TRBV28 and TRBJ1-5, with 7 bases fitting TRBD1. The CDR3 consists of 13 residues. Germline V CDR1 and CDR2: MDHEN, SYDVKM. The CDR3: CASRDRLNRPQHF. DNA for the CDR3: TGTGCCAGCAGGGACAGGCTCAATCGGCCCCAGCATTTT.

Here the CDR3 reads CAWSVAGWGTYGYTF. The DNA of the CDR3 is TGTGCCTGGAGTGTAGCGGGGTGGGGTACCTATGGCTACACCTTC. The chain combines TRBV30 with TRBJ1-2; D remains ambiguous. This CDR3 contains 15 residues. Germline V gene lookup returns CDR1 GTSNPN and CDR2 SVGIG (reference sequence). The V end lost 0 bases, the J end lost 4 bases, and 15 bases lay between the germline ends. The full variable domain, with the rest looked up from reference TRBV30 and TRBJ1-2, is SQTIHQWPATLVQPVGSPLSLECTVEGTSNPNLYWYRQAAGRGLQLLFYSVGIGQISSEVPQNLSASRPQDRQFILSSKKLLLSDSGFYLCAWSVAGWGTYGYTFGSGTRLTVV.

For the CDR3, the DNA is TGCGCCAGCAGCTTGAAGGCGGGACCCAATGAGCAGTTCTTC. It encodes CASSLKAGPNEQFF. The J gene is TRBJ2-1, the V gene TRBV5-1; TRBD2 is a possible D gene (6 bases). V lost 1 base and J lost 6, with 11 bases in between. The CDR3 sequence is 14 residues long. Germline V CDR1 and CDR2: SGHRS, YFSETQ.

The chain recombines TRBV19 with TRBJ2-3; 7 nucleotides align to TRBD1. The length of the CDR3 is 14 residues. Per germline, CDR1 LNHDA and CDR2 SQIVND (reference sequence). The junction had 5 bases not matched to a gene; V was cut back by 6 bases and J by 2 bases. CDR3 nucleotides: TGTGCCAGTAGCCAGGGGGTACTCACAGATACGCAGTATTTT. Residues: CASSQGVLTDTQYF.